Sequencing of this T cell receptor beta chain was carried out in a study of Tregs in tolerant kidney transplant recipients. From germline, CDR1 is SEHNR and CDR2 FQNEAQ (reference sequence). The CDR3 loop spans 16 amino acids. Deletions cut 2 bases from V and 5 bases from J, with 17 bases between. Unstimulated Tregs (CD4+CD25+CD127-) and CD4+CD25- non-Tregs were sorted from PBMCs. The assay was immunoSEQ multiplex PCR, and TCRdb's table has in-frame clones only and misses some. Among more than 95,000 clones, about 90% were seen once, and the ten largest hold roughly 0.63%. This clonotype originated in a human donor in good health. The V gene is TRBV7-9, the J gene TRBJ2-3; D is possibly TRBD2 (6 bases). Sequencing was done on a sample of CD4+ T cells from blood. The CDR3, as DNA: TGTGCCAGCAGCTTAATTAGCGGCCCATCGGGAGATACGCAGTATTTT. Residues: CASSLISGPSGDTQYF.